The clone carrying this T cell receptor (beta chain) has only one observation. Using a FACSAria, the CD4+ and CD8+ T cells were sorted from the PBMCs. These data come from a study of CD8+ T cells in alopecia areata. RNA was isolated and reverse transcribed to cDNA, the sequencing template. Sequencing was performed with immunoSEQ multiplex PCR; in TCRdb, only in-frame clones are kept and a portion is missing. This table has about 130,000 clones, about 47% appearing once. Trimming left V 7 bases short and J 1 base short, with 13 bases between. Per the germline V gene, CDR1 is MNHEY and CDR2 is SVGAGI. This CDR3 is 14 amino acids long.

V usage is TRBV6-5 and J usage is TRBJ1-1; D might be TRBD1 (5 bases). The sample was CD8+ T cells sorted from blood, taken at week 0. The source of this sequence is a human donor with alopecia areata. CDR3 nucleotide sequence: TGTGCCAGCACCCCGGGGCAGCCGAACACTGAAGCTTTCTTT. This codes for CASTPGQPNTEAFF.